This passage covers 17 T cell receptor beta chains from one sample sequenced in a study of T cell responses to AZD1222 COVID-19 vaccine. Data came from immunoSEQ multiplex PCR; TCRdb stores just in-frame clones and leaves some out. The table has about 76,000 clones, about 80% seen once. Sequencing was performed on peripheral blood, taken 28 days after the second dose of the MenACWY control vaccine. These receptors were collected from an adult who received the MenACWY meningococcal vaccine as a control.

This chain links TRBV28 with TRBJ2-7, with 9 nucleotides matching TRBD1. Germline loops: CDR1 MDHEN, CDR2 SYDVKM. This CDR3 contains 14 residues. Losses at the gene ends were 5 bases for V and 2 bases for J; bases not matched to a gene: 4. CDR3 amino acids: CASSTGGITYEQYF. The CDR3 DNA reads TGTGCCAGCAGTACAGGGGGCATCACCTACGAGCAGTACTTC.

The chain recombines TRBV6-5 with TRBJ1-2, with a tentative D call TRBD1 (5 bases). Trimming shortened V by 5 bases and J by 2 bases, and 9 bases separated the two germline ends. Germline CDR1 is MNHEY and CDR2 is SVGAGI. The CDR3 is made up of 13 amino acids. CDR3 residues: CASSQTANYGYTF. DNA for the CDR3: TGTGCCAGCAGTCAGACAGCCAACTATGGCTACACCTTC.

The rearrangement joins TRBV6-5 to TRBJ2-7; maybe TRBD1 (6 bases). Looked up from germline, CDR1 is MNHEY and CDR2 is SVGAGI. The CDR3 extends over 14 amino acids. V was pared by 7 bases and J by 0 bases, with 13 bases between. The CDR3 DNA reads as TGTGCCAGCAAGATAACAGGGAGCTCCTACGAGCAGTACTTC. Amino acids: CASKITGSSYEQYF.

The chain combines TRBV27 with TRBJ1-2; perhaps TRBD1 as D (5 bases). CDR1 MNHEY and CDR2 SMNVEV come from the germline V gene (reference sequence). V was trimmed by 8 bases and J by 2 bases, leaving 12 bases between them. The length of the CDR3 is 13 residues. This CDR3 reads CASRDGRNYGYTF. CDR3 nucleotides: TGTGCCAGCCGGGACGGACGGAACTATGGCTACACCTTC.

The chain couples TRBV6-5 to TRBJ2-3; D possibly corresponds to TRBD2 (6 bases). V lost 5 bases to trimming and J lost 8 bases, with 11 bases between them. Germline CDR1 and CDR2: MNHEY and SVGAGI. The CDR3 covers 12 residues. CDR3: CASSRRGGTQYF. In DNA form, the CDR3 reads TGTGCCAGCAGTCGGAGGGGAGGTACGCAGTATTTT.

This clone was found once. The CDR3 reads CASSEGRDVYEQYF. CDR3 sequence (DNA): TGCGCCAGCAGTGAGGGGCGGGACGTTTACGAGCAGTACTTC. The chain is built from TRBV10-2 and TRBJ2-7; D possibly corresponds to TRBD2 (6 bases). Germline lookup yields CDR1 WSHSY and CDR2 SAAADI. V gave up 2 bases and J gave up 4 bases, with 12 bases separating them. The CDR3 totals 14 residues.

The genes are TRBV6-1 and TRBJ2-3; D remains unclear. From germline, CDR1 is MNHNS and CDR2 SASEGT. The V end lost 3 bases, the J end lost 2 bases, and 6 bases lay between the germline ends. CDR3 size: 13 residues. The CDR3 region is CASSDPNTDTQYF. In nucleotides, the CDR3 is TGTGCCAGCAGTGACCCAAACACAGATACGCAGTATTTT.

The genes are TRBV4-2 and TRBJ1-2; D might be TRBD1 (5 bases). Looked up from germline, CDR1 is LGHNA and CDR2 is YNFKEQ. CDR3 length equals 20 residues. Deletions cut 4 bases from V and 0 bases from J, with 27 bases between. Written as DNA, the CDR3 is TGTGCCAGCAGCCCCGATCTGAGCGCGGGGCGGAATCCCACTAACTATGGCTACACCTTC. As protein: CASSPDLSAGRNPTNYGYTF.

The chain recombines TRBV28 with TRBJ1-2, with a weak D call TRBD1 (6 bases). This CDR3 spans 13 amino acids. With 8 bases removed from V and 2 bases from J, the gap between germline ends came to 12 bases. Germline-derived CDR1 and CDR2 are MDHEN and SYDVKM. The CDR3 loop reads CASAGQLNYGYTF. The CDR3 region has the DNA TGTGCCAGCGCGGGACAACTAAACTATGGCTACACCTTC.

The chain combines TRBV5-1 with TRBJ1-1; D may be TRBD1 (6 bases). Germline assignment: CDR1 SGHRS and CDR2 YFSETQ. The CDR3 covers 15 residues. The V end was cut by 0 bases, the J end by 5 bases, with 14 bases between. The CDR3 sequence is CASSLDGQGYTEAFF. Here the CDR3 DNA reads TGCGCCAGCAGCTTGGATGGCCAGGGGTATACTGAAGCTTTCTTT.

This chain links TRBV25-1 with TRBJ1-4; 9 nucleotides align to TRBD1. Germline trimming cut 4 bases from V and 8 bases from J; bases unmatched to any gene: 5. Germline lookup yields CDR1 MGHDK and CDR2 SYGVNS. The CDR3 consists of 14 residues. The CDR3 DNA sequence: TGTGCCAGCAGTGCACAGGGGGCGCGGGAAAAACTGTTTTTT. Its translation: CASSAQGAREKLFF.

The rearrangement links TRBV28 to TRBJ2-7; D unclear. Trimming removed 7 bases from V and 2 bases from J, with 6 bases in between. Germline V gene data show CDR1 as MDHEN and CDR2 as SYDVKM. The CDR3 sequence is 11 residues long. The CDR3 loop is CASTTAYEQYF. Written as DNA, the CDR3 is TGTGCCAGCACCACAGCCTACGAGCAGTACTTC.

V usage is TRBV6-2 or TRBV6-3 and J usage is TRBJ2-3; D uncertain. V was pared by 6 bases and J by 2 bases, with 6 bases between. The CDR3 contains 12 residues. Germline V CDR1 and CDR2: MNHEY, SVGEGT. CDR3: CASSQATDTQYF. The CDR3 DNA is TGTGCCAGCAGCCAAGCCACAGATACGCAGTATTTT.

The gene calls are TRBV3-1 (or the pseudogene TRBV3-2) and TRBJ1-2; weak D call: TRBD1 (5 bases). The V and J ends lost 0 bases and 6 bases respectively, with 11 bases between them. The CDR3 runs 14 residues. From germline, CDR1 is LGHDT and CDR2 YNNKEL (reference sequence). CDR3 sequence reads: CASSQDQGFHGYTF. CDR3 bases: TGTGCCAGCAGCCAAGATCAGGGTTTCCATGGCTACACCTTC.

CDR3 region: CASSESFPVNEKLFF. DNA for the CDR3: TGTGCCAGCAGTGAAAGCTTCCCGGTCAATGAAAAACTGTTTTTT. The chain links TRBV6-1 to TRBJ1-4; D call uncertain. V lost 2 bases to trimming and J lost 5 bases, with 12 bases between them. This CDR3 contains 15 residues. Germline loops: CDR1 MNHNS, CDR2 SASEGT.

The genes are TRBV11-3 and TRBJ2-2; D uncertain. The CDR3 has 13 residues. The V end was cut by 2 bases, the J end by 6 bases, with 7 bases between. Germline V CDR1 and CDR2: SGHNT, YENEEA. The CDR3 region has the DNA TGTGCCAGCAGCTTAAATTCGGCCGGGGAGCTGTTTTTT. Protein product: CASSLNSAGELFF.

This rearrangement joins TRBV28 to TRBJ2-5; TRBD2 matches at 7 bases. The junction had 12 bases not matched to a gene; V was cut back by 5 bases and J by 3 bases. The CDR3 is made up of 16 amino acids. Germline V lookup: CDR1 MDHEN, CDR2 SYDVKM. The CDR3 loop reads CASSITTPGLKETQYF. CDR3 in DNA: TGTGCCAGCAGTATAACGACCCCGGGACTAAAAGAGACCCAGTACTTC.